The entry below gives a single T cell receptor beta chain sequence along with its context. This entry is derived from a study of T cell responses to AZD1222 COVID-19 vaccine. The table came from immunoSEQ multiplex PCR; TCRdb's copy has only in-frame clones and leaves some out. The sample consists of 210,000 or so clones, about 95% of them appearing once. Trimming removed 4 bases from V and 4 bases from J, with 14 bases in between. Germline CDR1 reads LNHDA; CDR2 reads SQIVND (reference sequence). The CDR3 loop spans 14 amino acids. The specimen was peripheral blood, collected 28 days after the second dose of the MenACWY control vaccine. This clonotype was sampled from an adult who received the MenACWY meningococcal vaccine as a control. The J gene is TRBJ2-7, the V gene TRBV19; the D gene is possibly TRBD1 (6 bases). CDR3 sequence: CASSTAGTLYEQYF. The CDR3 bases are TGTGCCAGTAGTACCGCCGGGACACTTTACGAGCAGTACTTC.